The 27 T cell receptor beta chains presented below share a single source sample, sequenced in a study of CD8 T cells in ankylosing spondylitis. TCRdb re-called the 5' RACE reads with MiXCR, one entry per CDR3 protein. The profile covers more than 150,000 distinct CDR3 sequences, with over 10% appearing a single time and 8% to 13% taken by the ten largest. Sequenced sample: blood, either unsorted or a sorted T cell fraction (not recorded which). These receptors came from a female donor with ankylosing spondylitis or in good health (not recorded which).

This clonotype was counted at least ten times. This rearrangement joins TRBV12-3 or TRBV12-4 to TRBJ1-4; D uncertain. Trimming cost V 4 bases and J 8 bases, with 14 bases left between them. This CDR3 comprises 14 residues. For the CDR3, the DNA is TGTGCCAGCAGTTCGGACCCCTTAAAGGAAAAACTGTTTTTT. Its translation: CASSSDPLKEKLFF.

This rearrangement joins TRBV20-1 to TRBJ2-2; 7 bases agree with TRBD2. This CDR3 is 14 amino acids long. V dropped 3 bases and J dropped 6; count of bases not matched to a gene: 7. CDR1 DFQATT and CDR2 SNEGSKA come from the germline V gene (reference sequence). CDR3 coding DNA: TGCAGTGCTAGGAGACGGGAGGCGGCCGGGGAGCTGTTTTTT. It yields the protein CSARRREAAGELFF.

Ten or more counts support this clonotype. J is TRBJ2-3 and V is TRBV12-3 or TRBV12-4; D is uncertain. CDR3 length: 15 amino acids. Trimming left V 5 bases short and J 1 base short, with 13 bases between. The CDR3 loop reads CASSTTQDGTDTQYF. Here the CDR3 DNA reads TGTGCCAGCAGTACGACACAAGACGGCACAGATACGCAGTATTTT.

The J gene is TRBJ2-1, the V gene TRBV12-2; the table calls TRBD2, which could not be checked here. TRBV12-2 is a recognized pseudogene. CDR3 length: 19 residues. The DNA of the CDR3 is TGTGCAAGTCGCTCCCGGGGCTGCCAATCAAATAGGGACGCGAATGAGCAGTTCTTC. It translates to CASRSRGCQSNRDANEQFF.

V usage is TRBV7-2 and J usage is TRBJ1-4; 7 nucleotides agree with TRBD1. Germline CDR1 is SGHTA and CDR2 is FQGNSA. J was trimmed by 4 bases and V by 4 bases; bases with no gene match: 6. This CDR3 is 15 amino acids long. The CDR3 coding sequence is TGTGCCAGCAGCTCTTACAGGGGATATAATGAAAAACTGTTTTTT. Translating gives CASSSYRGYNEKLFF.

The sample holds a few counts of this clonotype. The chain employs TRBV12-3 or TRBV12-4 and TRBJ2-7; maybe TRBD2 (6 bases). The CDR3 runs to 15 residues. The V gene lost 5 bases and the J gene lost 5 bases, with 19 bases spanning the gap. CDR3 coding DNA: TGTGCCAGCAGTCCCGGTCTGGGGGGTCACCACGAGCAGTACTTC. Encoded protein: CASSPGLGGHHEQYF.

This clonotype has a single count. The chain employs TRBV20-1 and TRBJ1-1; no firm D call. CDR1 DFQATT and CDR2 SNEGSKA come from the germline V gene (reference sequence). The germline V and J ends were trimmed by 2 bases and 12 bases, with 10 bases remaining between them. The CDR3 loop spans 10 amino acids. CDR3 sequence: CSARSGKPFF. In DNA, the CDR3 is TGCAGTGCTAGATCCGGTAAGCCTTTCTTT.

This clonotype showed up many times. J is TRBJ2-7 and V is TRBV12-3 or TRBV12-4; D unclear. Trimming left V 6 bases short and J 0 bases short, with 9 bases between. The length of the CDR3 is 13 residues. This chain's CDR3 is CASRKASSYEQYF. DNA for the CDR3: TGTGCCAGCAGAAAGGCTAGCTCCTACGAGCAGTACTTC.

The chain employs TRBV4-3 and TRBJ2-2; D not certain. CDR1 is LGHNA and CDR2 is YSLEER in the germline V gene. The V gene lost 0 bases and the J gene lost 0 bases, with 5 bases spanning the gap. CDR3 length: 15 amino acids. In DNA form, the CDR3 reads TGCGCCAGCAGCCAAGATTTATCGAACACCGGGGAGCTGTTTTTT. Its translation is CASSQDLSNTGELFF.

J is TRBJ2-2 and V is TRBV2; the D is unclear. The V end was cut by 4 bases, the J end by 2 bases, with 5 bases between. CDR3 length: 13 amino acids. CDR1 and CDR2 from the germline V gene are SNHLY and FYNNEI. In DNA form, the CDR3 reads TGTGCCAGCAGTGCCAGAAACACCGGGGAGCTGTTTTTT. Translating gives CASSARNTGELFF. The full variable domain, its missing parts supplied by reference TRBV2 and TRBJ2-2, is EPEVTQTPSHQVTQMGQEVILRCVPISNHLYFYWYRQILGQKVEFLVSFYNNEISEKSEIFDDQFSVERPDGSNFTLKIRSTKLEDSAMYFCASSARNTGELFFGEGSRLTVL.

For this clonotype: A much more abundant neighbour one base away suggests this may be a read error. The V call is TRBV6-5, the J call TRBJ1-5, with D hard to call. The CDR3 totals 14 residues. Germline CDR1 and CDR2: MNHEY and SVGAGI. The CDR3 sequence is CASSYGVGGQPHHF. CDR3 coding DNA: TGTGCCAGCAGTTACGGTGTCGGTGGTCAGCCCCACCATTTT.

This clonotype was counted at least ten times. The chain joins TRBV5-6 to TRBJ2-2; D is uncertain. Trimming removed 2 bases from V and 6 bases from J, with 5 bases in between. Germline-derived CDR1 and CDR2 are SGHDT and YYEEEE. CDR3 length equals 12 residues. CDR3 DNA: TGTGCCAGCAGCTTTAGTGCCGGGGAGCTGTTTTTT. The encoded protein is CASSFSAGELFF. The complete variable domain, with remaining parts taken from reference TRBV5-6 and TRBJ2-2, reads DAGVTQSPTHLIKTRGQQVTLRCSPKSGHDTVSWYQQALGQGPQFIFQYYEEEERQRGNFPDRFSGHQFPNYSSELNVNALLLGDSALYLCASSFSAGELFFGEGSRLTVL.

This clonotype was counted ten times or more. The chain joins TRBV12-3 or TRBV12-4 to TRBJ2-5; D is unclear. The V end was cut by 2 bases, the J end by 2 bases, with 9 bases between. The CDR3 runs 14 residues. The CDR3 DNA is TGTGCCAGCAGTTTAACGGCAGGACAAGAGACCCAGTACTTC. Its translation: CASSLTAGQETQYF.

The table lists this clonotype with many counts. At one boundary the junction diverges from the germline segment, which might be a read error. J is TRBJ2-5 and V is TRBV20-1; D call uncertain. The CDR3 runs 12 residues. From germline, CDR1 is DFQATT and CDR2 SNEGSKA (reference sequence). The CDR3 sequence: CSAGEVGETQYF. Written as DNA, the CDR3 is TGCAGTGCTGGAGAGGTCGGAGAGACCCAGTACTTC.

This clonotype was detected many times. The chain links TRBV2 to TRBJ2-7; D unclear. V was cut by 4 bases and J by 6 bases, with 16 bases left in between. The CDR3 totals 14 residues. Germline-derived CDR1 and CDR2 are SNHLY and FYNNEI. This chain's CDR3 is CASSVRLGGGEQYF. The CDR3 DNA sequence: TGTGCCAGCAGTGTACGACTGGGCGGCGGCGAGCAGTACTTC. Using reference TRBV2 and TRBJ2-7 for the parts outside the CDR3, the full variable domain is EPEVTQTPSHQVTQMGQEVILRCVPISNHLYFYWYRQILGQKVEFLVSFYNNEISEKSEIFDDQFSVERPDGSNFTLKIRSTKLEDSAMYFCASSVRLGGGEQYFGPGTRLTVT.

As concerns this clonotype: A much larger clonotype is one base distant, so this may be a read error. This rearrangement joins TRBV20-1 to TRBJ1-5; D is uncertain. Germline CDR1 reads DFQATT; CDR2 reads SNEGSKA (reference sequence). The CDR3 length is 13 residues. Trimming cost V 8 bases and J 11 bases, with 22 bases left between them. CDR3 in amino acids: CSTDDPTRMAQHF. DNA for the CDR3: TGCAGTACTGATGACCCGACCAGAATGGCCCAGCATTTT.

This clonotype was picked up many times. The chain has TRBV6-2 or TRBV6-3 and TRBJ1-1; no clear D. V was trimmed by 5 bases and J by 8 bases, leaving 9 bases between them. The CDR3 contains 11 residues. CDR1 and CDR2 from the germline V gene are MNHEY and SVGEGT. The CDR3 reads CASSTEFEAFF. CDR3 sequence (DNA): TGTGCCAGCAGTACTGAATTCGAAGCTTTCTTT.

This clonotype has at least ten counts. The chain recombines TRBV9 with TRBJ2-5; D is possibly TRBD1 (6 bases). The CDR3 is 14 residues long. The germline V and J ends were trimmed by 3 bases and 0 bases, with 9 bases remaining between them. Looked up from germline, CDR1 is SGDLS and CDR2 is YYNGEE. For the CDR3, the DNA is TGTGCCAGCAGCGGAGGGGACAACCAAGAGACCCAGTACTTC. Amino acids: CASSGGDNQETQYF.

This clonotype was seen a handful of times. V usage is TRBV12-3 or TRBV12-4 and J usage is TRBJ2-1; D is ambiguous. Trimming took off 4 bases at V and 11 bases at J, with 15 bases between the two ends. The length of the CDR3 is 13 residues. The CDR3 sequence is CASSSTGSTKQFF. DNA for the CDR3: TGTGCCAGCAGTTCCACCGGGTCCACTAAGCAGTTCTTC.

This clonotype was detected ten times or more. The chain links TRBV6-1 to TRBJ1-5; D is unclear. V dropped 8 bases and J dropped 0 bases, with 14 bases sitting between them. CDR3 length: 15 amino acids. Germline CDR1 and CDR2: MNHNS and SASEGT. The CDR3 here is CASVPLVGSNQPQHF. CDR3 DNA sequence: TGTGCCAGCGTCCCTTTGGTGGGTAGCAATCAGCCCCAGCATTTT.

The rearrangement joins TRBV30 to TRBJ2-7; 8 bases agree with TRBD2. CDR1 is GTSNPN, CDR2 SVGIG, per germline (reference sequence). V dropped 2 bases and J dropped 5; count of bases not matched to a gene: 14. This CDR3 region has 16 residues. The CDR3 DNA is TGTGCCTGGAGTCCCCCCGCGGCTAGCGGGCTAAACGAGCAGTACTTC. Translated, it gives CAWSPPAASGLNEQYF.

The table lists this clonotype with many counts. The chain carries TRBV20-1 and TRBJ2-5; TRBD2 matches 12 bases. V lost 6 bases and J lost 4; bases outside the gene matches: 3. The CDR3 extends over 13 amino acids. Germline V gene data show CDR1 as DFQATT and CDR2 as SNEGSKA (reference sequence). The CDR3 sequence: CSAKTSGRETQYF. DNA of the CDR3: TGCAGTGCCAAGACTAGCGGGAGAGAGACCCAGTACTTC.

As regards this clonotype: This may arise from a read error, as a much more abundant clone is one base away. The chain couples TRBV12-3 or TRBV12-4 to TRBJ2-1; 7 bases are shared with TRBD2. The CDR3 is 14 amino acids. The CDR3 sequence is CATYSRGSFNEQFF. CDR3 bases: TGTGCCACCTATTCGCGGGGGTCCTTCAATGAGCAGTTCTTC.

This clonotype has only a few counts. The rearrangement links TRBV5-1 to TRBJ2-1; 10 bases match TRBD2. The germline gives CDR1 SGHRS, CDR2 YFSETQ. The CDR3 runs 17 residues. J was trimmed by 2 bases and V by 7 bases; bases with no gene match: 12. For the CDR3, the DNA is TGCGCCAGCGCGTCCGGACTAGCGGACGGAGCCTACAATGAGCAGTTCTTC. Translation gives CASASGLADGAYNEQFF.

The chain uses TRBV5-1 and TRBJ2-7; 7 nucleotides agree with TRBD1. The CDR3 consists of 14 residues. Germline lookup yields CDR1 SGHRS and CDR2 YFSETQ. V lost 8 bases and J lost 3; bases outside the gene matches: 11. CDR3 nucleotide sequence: TGCGCCAGAGGCTACAGGGGAAGGAGCTACGAGCAGTACTTC. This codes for CARGYRGRSYEQYF.

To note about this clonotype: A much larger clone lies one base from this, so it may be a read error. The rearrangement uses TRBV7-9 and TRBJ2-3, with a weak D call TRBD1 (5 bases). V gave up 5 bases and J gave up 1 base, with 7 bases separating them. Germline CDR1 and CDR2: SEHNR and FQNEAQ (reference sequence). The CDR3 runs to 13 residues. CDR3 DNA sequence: TGTGCCAGCAGCCCCAGGGGCACAGATACGCAGTATTTT. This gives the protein CASSPRGTDTQYF.

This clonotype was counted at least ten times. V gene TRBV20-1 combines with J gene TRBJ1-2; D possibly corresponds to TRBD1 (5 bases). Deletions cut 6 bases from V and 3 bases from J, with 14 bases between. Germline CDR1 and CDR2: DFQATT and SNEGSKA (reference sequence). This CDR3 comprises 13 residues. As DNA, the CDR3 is TGCAGTGCGTTCGGGACCACCGACTATGGCTACACCTTC. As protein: CSAFGTTDYGYTF.